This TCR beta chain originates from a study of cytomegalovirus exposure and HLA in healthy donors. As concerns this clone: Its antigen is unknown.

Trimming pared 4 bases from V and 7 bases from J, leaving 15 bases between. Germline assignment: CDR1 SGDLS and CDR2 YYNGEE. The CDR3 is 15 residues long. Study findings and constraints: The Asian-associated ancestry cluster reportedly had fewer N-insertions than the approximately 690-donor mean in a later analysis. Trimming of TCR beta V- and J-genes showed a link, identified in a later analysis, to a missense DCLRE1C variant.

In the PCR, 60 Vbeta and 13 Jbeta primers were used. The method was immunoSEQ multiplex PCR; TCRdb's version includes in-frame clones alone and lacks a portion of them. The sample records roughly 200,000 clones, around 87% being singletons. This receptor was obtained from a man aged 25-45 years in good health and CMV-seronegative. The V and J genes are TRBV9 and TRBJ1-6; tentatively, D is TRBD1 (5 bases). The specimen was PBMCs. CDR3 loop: CASSSQGLGNSPLHF. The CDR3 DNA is TGTGCCAGCAGCTCCCAGGGATTGGGGAATTCACCCCTCCACTTT. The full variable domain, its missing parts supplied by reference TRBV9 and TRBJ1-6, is DSGVTQTPKHLITATGQRVTLRCSPRSGDLSVYWYQQSLDQGLQFLIQYYNGEERAKGNILERFSAQQFPDLHSELNLSSLELGDSALYFCASSSQGLGNSPLHFGNGTRLTVT.